Below, 24 T cell receptor beta chains from the same sample are listed, as sequenced in a study of shared clonotypes between healthy human individuals. The data were produced by immunoSEQ multiplex PCR, yet TCRdb's version contains in-frame clones alone and is incomplete. The sample lists fewer than 1.8 million clones, roughly 98.5% occurring once. Sequenced: naive CD4+ T cells sorted from blood. Subset reported: CD45RA+ positively selected. These receptors all stem from a man aged 25-40 years in good health.

This clone occurred once. The V gene is TRBV5-1, the J gene TRBJ2-2; 8 nucleotides align to TRBD1. Trimming took 5 bases from V and 4 from J; bases not matched to a gene: 7. CDR3 length: 15 residues. CDR1 is SGHRS, CDR2 YFSETQ, per germline. The CDR3 bases are TGCGCCAGCAGTGTTCAGGGGGCTGGCACCGGGGAGCTGTTTTTT. Its translation: CASSVQGAGTGELFF. Complete variable domain (other parts from reference TRBV5-1 and TRBJ2-2): KAGVTQTPRYLIKTRGQQVTLSCSPISGHRSVSWYQQTPGQGLQFLFEYFSETQRNKGNFPGRFSGRQFSNSRSEMNVSTLELGDSALYLCASSVQGAGTGELFFGEGSRLTVL.

This rearrangement joins TRBV6-1 to TRBJ2-5; D remains ambiguous. CDR1 is MNHNS and CDR2 is SASEGT in the germline V gene. The CDR3 is 13 residues long. Deletions cut 4 bases from V and 0 bases from J, with 6 bases between. The CDR3 nucleotides read TGTGCCAGCAGTGCAGTAAACCAAGAGACCCAGTACTTC. Its protein is CASSAVNQETQYF.

CDR3 coding DNA: TGTGCCAGCAGTTTCAAACCCTTGGGGTACAATGAGCAGTTCTTC. It yields the protein CASSFKPLGYNEQFF. The chain is built from TRBV27 and TRBJ2-1; no reliable D call. Per the germline V gene, CDR1 is MNHEY and CDR2 is SMNVEV (reference sequence). The CDR3 totals 15 residues. Trimming took 3 bases from V and 4 from J, leaving 13 bases between them.

The count of this clone is one. The chain carries TRBV6-5 and TRBJ2-2; 10 nucleotides line up with TRBD2. This CDR3 region has 15 residues. V gave up 4 bases and J gave up 8 bases; unmatched junction bases: 7. The germline V gene encodes CDR1 MNHEY and CDR2 SVGAGI. The CDR3: CASSSLASGSGELFF. The CDR3 region has the DNA TGTGCCAGCAGTTCCCTGGCTAGCGGGAGTGGGGAGCTGTTTTTT.

This chain connects TRBV2 to TRBJ2-7; TRBD2 matches 11 bases. After removal of 7 bases from V and 4 bases from J, the junction contained 9 bases not matched to a gene. CDR1 is SNHLY, CDR2 FYNNEI, per germline. CDR3 length equals 15 residues. CDR3 nucleotides: TGTGCCAGCACCATGGGGACTAGCGGAGGTTACGAGCAGTACTTC. Residues: CASTMGTSGGYEQYF. Full variable domain (outside the CDR3, taken from reference TRBV2 and TRBJ2-7): EPEVTQTPSHQVTQMGQEVILRCVPISNHLYFYWYRQILGQKVEFLVSFYNNEISEKSEIFDDQFSVERPDGSNFTLKIRSTKLEDSAMYFCASTMGTSGGYEQYFGPGTRLTVT.

This chain uses TRBV14 with TRBJ1-2, with D unresolved. There are 15 residues in the CDR3. The V gene's germline CDR1 is SGHDN and CDR2 FVKESK. Between the trimmed V and J ends, which lost 0 bases and 3 bases, there was a span of 11 bases. In DNA, the CDR3 is TGTGCCAGCAGCCAAGATACGCAGCTGGACTATGGCTACACCTTC. Protein product: CASSQDTQLDYGYTF. The full variable domain, completed using reference TRBV14 and TRBJ1-2, is EAGVTQFPSHSVIEKGQTVTLRCDPISGHDNLYWYRRVMGKEIKFLLHFVKESKQDESGMPNNRFLAERTGGTYSTLKVQPAELEDSGVYFCASSQDTQLDYGYTFGSGTRLTVV.

The V call is TRBV6-1, the J call TRBJ1-5; TRBD1 might be the D (5 bases). Germline CDR1 and CDR2: MNHNS and SASEGT. Trimming took 2 bases from V and 11 from J, leaving 13 bases between them. This CDR3 is 13 amino acids long. CDR3 sequence reads: CASSERGGGTQHF. The CDR3 nucleotides read TGTGCCAGCAGTGAAAGGGGCGGAGGGACCCAGCATTTT.

As to this clone: The same CDR3 can be traced to other DNA sequences in this sample. This chain joins TRBV18 and TRBJ2-5; 14 bases line up with TRBD2. The CDR3 contains 15 residues. From germline, CDR1 is KGHSH and CDR2 LQKENI. The V and J ends lost 3 bases and 5 bases, in that order; junction bases with no gene match: 2. CDR3 in DNA: TGTGCCAGCTCACCGGGACTAGCGGGAGTCGAGACCCAGTACTTC. It codes for CASSPGLAGVETQYF.

This chain joins TRBV15 and TRBJ1-1; D unresolved. CDR3 size: 14 residues. Germline V lookup: CDR1 LNHNV, CDR2 YYDKDF (reference sequence). Trimming removed 0 bases at V and 6 bases at J, with 11 bases between. The CDR3 sequence is CATSRDFGEAEAFF. CDR3 sequence (DNA): TGTGCCACCAGCAGAGATTTTGGGGAGGCTGAAGCTTTCTTT.

The rearrangement links TRBV5-4 to TRBJ2-1; TRBD2 matches 7 bases. The CDR3 covers 16 residues. Trimming cost V 4 bases and J 7 bases; bases outside gene matches: 14. Germline V gene data show CDR1 as SGHNT and CDR2 as YYREEE (reference sequence). The CDR3 region has the DNA TGTGCCAGCAGCGCTCCCCCCCGGACTAGTCCAAATGAGCAGTTCTTC. Amino acid sequence: CASSAPPRTSPNEQFF. Full variable domain (outside the CDR3, taken from reference TRBV5-4 and TRBJ2-1): ETGVTQSPTHLIKTRGQQVTLRCSSQSGHNTVSWYQQALGQGPQFIFQYYREEENGRGNFPPRFSGLQFPNYSSELNVNALELDDSALYLCASSAPPRTSPNEQFFGPGTRLTVL.

The CDR3 DNA sequence: TGTGCCAGCAGCCAATTCAGGGTTGAAAACACCGGGGAGCTGTTTTTT. Its protein product is CASSQFRVENTGELFF. The chain combines TRBV4-2 with TRBJ2-2, with D maybe TRBD1 (5 bases). The CDR3 loop spans 16 amino acids. V lost 2 bases and J lost 2, with 12 bases in between. Germline V gene sequence: CDR1 LGHNA, CDR2 YNFKEQ.

This clone showed up just a few times. This rearrangement joins TRBV29-1 to TRBJ2-7; 9 nucleotides match TRBD1. This CDR3 comprises 13 residues. The germline V gene encodes CDR1 SQVTM and CDR2 ANQGSEA. V trimming: 7 bases; J trimming: 5 bases; junction bases outside the gene matches: 9. This CDR3 reads CSASGQGYDEQYF. The CDR3 DNA follows: TGCAGCGCATCGGGACAGGGATACGACGAGCAGTACTTC.

This chain joins TRBV29-1 and TRBJ2-1, with 8 positions matching TRBD2. V lost 4 bases and J lost 4; bases outside the gene matches: 9. The germline V gene encodes CDR1 SQVTM and CDR2 ANQGSEA. The CDR3 is 15 residues long. The CDR3, as DNA: TGCAGCGTTGGGGAATCTAGCGGGCTTTACAATGAGCAGTTCTTC. Protein sequence: CSVGESSGLYNEQFF.

This rearrangement joins TRBV4-3 to TRBJ2-2, with TRBD1 matching over 12 bases. The CDR3 is made up of 18 amino acids. V lost 3 bases, J lost 7 bases, and 12 bases stayed unmatched. CDR1 LGHNA and CDR2 YSLEER come from the germline V gene. The CDR3 DNA reads as TGCGCCAGCAGCCAGGAGCAGTCGGGACAGGGGGCCATCGGGGAGCTGTTTTTT. It is translated as CASSQEQSGQGAIGELFF.

The CDR3 is CASSQRDSYEQYF. The DNA for the CDR3 is TGCGCCAGCAGCCAACGGGACAGCTACGAGCAGTACTTC. The chain recombines TRBV5-1 with TRBJ2-7; TRBD1 agrees at 7 bases. V gave up 4 bases and J gave up 3 bases; unmatched junction bases: 4. The CDR3 extends over 13 amino acids. Germline values: CDR1 SGHRS, CDR2 YFSETQ.

Notes on this clone: In the same sample, other DNA sequences code for this CDR3. V is TRBV6-5 and J is TRBJ1-1, with a tentative D call TRBD1 (5 bases). The V end was cut by 0 bases, the J end by 1 base, with 9 bases between. The germline V gene has CDR1 MNHEY and CDR2 SVGAGI. This CDR3 region has 15 residues. The CDR3 loop is CASSYSPGTNTEAFF. CDR3 nucleotide sequence: TGTGCCAGCAGTTACTCACCAGGGACGAACACTGAAGCTTTCTTT.

This chain connects TRBV28 to TRBJ2-2; D is unresolved. The CDR3 consists of 13 residues. Trimming cost V 5 bases and J 6 bases, with 10 bases left between them. In germline, CDR1 is MDHEN, CDR2 SYDVKM. CDR3 loop: CASSAPSPGELFF. Written as DNA, the CDR3 is TGTGCCAGCAGTGCCCCCTCTCCCGGGGAGCTGTTTTTT.

The J gene is TRBJ2-2, the V gene TRBV5-4; 12 positions match TRBD2. This CDR3 region has 16 residues. Germline values: CDR1 SGHNT, CDR2 YYREEE (reference sequence). The J segment lost 7 bases and the V segment lost 3 bases, leaving 7 bases of the junction unmatched. The CDR3, as DNA: TGTGCCAGCAGCTCTCGGTCGACTAGCGGGAGCGGGGAGCTGTTTTTT. This encodes CASSSRSTSGSGELFF.

The V call is TRBV18, the J call TRBJ2-7, with TRBD1 matching over 7 bases. The CDR3 has 17 residues. The J segment lost 2 bases and the V segment lost 3 bases, leaving 13 bases of the junction unmatched. CDR1 KGHSH and CDR2 LQKENI come from the germline V gene. DNA for the CDR3: TGTGCCAGCTCACCGACCATAGGGACAGAGAGAGCCTACGAGCAGTACTTC. Translated, it gives CASSPTIGTERAYEQYF.

The V gene is TRBV15, the J gene TRBJ1-1; 9 bases map to TRBD1. Looked up from germline, CDR1 is LNHNV and CDR2 is YYDKDF (reference sequence). Trimming cost V 8 bases and J 0 bases; bases outside gene matches: 7. The CDR3 contains 15 residues. The CDR3 loop reads CATQHGTGLNTEAFF. CDR3 coding DNA: TGTGCCACCCAGCATGGGACAGGGTTGAACACTGAAGCTTTCTTT.

The rearrangement joins TRBV29-1 to TRBJ2-1; D tentatively reads TRBD1 or TRBD2 (5 bases each). The CDR3 spans 13 residues. V shed 8 bases and J shed 3 bases, with 14 bases lying between them. Germline lookup yields CDR1 SQVTM and CDR2 ANQGSEA. CDR3 sequence: CSLGTSSYNEQFF. CDR3 in DNA: TGCAGCCTGGGGACCTCTAGCTACAATGAGCAGTTCTTC.

The chain carries TRBV6-1 and TRBJ2-7, with D possibly TRBD1 on 7 matching bases. Germline V gene data show CDR1 as MNHNS and CDR2 as SASEGT. This CDR3 contains 14 residues. The V gene lost 10 bases and the J gene lost 3 bases, with 19 bases spanning the gap. This CDR3 is CAITRGVSLYEQYF. The CDR3 DNA reads as TGTGCCATCACCAGGGGGGTATCTCTCTACGAGCAGTACTTC.

The J gene is TRBJ2-1, the V gene TRBV7-3; 9 positions agree with TRBD2. J was trimmed by 8 bases and V by 5 bases; bases with no gene match: 10. The CDR3 is made up of 15 amino acids. Germline V gene sequence: CDR1 SGHTA, CDR2 FQGTGA. The CDR3 loop is CASSPGGLAPHEQFF. CDR3 bases: TGTGCCAGCAGCCCGGGGGGACTAGCACCCCATGAGCAGTTCTTC.

Comments on this clone: Other DNA sequences in the same sample also yield this CDR3. The gene calls are TRBV5-1 and TRBJ2-7; D ambiguous. Germline V CDR1 and CDR2: SGHRS, YFSETQ. The CDR3 length is 13 residues. V lost 0 bases and J lost 1, with 5 bases in between. The CDR3 region has the DNA TGCGCCAGCAGCTTGGTTTTATCCTACGAGCAGTACTTC. Amino acid sequence: CASSLVLSYEQYF.